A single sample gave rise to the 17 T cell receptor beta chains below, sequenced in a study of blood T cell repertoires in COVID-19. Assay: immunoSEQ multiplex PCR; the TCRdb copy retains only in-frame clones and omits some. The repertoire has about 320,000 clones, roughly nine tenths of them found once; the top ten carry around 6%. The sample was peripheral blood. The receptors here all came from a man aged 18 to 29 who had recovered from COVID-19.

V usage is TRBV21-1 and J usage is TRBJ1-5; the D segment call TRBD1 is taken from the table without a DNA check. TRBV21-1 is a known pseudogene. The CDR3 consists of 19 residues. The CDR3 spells CASSKTEPAGGKGNQPQHF. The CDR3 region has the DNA TGTGCCAGCAGCAAAACGGAACCAGCAGGGGGCAAGGGCAATCAGCCCCAGCATTTT.

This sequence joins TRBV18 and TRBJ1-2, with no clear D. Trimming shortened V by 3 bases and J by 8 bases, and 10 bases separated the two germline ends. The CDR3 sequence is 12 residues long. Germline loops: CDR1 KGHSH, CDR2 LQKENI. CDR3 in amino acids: CASSPSLRGYTF. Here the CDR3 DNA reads TGTGCCAGCTCACCCTCCCTGAGAGGCTACACCTTC.

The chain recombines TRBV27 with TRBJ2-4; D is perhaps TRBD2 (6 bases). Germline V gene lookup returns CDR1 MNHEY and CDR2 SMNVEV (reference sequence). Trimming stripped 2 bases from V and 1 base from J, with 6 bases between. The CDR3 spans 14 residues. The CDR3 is CASSLGGAKNIQYF. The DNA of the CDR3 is TGTGCCAGCAGTTTAGGGGGGGCCAAAAACATTCAGTACTTC.

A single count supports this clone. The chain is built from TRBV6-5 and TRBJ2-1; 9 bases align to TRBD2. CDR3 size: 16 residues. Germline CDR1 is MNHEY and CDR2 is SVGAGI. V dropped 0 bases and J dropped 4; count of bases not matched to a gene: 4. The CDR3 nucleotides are TGTGCCAGCAGTTACTCTAGAGCGGGAGGTTACAATGAGCAGTTCTTC. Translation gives CASSYSRAGGYNEQFF.

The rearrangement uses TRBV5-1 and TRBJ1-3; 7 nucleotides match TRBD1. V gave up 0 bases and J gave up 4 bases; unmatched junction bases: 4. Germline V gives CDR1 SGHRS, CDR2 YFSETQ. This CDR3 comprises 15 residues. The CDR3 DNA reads TGCGCCAGCAGCTTGGCCCCGGGACAGGGAAACACCATATATTTT. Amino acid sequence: CASSLAPGQGNTIYF.

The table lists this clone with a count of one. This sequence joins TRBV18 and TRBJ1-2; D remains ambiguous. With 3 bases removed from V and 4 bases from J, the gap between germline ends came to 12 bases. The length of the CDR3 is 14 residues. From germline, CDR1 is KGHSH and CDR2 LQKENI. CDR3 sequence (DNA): TGTGCCAGCTCACCCCCAAGGCCGGGCTATGGCTACACCTTC. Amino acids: CASSPPRPGYGYTF.

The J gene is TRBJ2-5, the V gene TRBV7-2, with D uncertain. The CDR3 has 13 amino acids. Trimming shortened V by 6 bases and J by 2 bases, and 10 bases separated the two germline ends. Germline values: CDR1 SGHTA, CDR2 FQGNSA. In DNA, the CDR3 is TGTGCCAGCAGTTCCGCGGCGCAAGAGACCCAGTACTTC. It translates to CASSSAAQETQYF.

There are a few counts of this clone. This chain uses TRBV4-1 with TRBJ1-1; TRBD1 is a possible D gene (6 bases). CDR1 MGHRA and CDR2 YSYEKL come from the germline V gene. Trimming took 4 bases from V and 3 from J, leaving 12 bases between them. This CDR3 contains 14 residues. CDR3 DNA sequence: TGCGCCAGCAGCCCCAGGGGCACGGACACTGAAGCTTTCTTT. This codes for CASSPRGTDTEAFF.

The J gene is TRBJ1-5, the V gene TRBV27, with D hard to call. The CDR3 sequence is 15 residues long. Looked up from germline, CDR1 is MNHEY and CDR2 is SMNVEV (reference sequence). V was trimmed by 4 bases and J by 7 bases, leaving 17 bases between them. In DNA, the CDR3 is TGTGCCAGCAGTTCCCGGGGAGGCGCGGGGCAGCCCCAGCATTTT. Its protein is CASSSRGGAGQPQHF.

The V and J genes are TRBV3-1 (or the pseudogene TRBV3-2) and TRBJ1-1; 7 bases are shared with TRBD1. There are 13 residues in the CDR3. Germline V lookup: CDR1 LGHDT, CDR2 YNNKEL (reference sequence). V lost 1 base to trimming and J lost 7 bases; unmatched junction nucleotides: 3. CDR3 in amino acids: CASSQGSGGEAFF. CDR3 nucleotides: TGTGCCAGCAGCCAAGGTTCAGGGGGTGAAGCTTTCTTT.

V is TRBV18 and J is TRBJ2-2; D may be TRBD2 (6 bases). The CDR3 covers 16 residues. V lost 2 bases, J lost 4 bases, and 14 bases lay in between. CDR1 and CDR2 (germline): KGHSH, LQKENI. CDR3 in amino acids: CASSPSGEEGTGELFF. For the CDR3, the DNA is TGTGCCAGCTCACCATCTGGGGAGGAGGGCACCGGGGAGCTGTTTTTT.

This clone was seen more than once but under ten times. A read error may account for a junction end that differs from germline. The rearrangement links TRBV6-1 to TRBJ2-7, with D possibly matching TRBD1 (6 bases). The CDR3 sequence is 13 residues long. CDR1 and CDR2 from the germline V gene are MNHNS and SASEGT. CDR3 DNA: TGTGCCAGCAGTGAAGAGAGGGTACAGGGCAATTCCTTC. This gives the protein CASSEERVQGNSF.

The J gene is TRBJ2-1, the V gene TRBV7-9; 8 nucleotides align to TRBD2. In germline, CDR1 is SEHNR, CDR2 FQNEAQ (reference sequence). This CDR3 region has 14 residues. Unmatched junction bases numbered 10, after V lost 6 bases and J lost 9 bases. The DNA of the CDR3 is TGTGCCAGCAGTTTCCTATCGGGGGGGCGTGAGCAGTTCTTC. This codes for CASSFLSGGREQFF.

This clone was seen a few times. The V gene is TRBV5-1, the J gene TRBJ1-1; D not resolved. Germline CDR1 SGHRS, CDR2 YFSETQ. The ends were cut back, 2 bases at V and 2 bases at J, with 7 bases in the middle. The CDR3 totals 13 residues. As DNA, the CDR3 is TGCGCCAGCAGCTTACGGGTTAACACTGAAGCTTTCTTT. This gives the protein CASSLRVNTEAFF.

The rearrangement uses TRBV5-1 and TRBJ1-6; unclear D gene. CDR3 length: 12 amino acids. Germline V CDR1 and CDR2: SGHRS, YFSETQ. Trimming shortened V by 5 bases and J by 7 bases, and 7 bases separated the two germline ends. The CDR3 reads CASSGGNSPLHF. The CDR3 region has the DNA TGCGCCAGCAGTGGAGGGAATTCACCCCTCCACTTT.

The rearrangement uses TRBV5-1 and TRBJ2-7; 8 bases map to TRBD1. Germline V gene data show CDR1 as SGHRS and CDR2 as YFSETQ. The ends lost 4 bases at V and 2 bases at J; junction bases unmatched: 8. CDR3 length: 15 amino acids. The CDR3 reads CASSPRDRTAYEQYF. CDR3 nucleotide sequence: TGCGCCAGCAGCCCTCGGGACAGGACAGCCTACGAGCAGTACTTC.

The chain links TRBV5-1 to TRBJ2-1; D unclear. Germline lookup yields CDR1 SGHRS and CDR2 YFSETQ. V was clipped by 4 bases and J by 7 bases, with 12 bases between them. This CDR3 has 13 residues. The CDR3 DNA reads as TGCGCCAGCAGCCCCAGCGTTTCAAATGAGCAGTTCTTC. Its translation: CASSPSVSNEQFF.